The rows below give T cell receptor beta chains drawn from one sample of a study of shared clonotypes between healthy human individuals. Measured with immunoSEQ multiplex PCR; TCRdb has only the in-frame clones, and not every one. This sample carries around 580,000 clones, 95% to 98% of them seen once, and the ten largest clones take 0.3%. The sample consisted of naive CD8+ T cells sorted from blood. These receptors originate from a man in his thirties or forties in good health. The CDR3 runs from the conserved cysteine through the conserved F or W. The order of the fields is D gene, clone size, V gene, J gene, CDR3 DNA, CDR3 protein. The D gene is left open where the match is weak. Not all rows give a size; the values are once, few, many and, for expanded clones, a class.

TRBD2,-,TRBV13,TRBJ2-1,TGTGCCAGCAGCTCCCGGACTAGCGGGAAGCAGTTCTTC,CASSSRTSGKQFF
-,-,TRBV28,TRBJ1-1,TGTGCCAGCAGACAGTGGATAGGGGGTGAAGCTTTCTTT,CASRQWIGGEAFF
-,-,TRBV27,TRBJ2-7,TGTGCCAGCAGAGGGACCCTCGACTACGAGCAGTACTTC,CASRGTLDYEQYF
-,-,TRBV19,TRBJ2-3,TGTGCCAGTAGTACCATAAGCACAGATACGCAGTATTTT,CASSTISTDTQYF
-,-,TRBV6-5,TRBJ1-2,TGTGCCAGCAGTTACTCTGAGACAGGCTATGGCTACACCTTC,CASSYSETGYGYTF
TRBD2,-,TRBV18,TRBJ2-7,TGTGCCAGCTCACCGAGCGGGAGGACGAGCTCCTACGAGCAGTACTTC,CASSPSGRTSSYEQYF
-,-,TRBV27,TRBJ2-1,TGTGCCAGCAGATCCTTGGCCGGATCCTTCGATGAGCAGTTCTTC,CASRSLAGSFDEQFF
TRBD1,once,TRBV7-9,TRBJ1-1,TGTGCCAGCAGCTGGACAGGGGGGAACACTGAAGCTTTCTTT,CASSWTGGNTEAFF
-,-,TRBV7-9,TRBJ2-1,TGTGCCAGCACCAACGGGAGAAGCTCCTACAATGAGCAGTTCTTC,CASTNGRSSYNEQFF
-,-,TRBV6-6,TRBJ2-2,TGTGCCAGCGGGGGAGGGGGCCCTGGCACCGGGGAGCTGTTTTTT,CASGGGGPGTGELFF